The entry that follows covers one T cell receptor (beta chain) sequence. The V gene end was trimmed by 5 bases and the J gene end by 7 bases; junction bases not matched to a gene: 6. Germline lookup yields CDR1 LNHDA and CDR2 SQIVND (reference sequence). The CDR3 contains 13 residues. This table comes from immunoSEQ multiplex PCR, and its TCRdb copy is limited to in-frame clones, with some not included. Of about 120,000 clones in the sample, around 89% were seen once. This sample stems from a study of cytomegalovirus exposure and HLA in healthy donors. The TCR sequence derives from a man younger than 35 in good health and CMV-seronegative. J is TRBJ2-7 and V is TRBV19; 9 bases match TRBD1. Sequencing was performed on PBMCs. Here the CDR3 DNA reads TGTGCCAGTAGTGTCGGGACAGGGTTGGAGCAGTACTTC. Protein sequence: CASSVGTGLEQYF. The variable domain in full, completed from reference TRBV19 and TRBJ2-7, reads DGGITQSPKYLFRKEGQNVTLSCEQNLNHDAMYWYRQDPGQGLRLIYYSQIVNDFQKGDIAEGYSVSREKKESFPLTVTSAQKNPTAFYLCASSVGTGLEQYFGPGTRLTVT.